This T cell receptor (beta chain) was sequenced for a study of T cell responses to AZD1222 COVID-19 vaccine. Doses given second, at about 4 or about 12 weeks, were pooled. The CDR3 sequence is 15 residues long. In germline, CDR1 is MDHEN, CDR2 SYDVKM. The V end was cut by 5 bases, the J end by 4 bases, with 14 bases between. Generated by immunoSEQ multiplex PCR, the TCRdb table keeps only in-frame clones and is missing some. Of about 150,000 clones in the sample, just over 90% were seen once. The receptor was isolated from an adult who received the AZD1222 COVID-19 vaccine. The chain links TRBV28 to TRBJ1-4; D is possibly TRBD1 (6 bases). Specimen: peripheral blood, collected 28 days after the second AZD1222 dose. The DNA for the CDR3 is TGTGCCAGCAGTATCAGACAGGCTTTTAATGAAAAACTGTTTTTT. The encoded protein is CASSIRQAFNEKLFF.